This is a list of T cell receptor beta chains from one sample in a study of OX40 agonist ivuxolimab in advanced cancers. Profiled with immunoSEQ multiplex PCR; TCRdb holds only in-frame clones, not every one. The sample lists about 46,000 clones, roughly four fifths occurring once. Sequencing was performed on CD4+ or CD8+ T cells sorted from blood, taken in a trial of the OX40 agonist ivuxolimab. These TCRs come from an adult with an advanced solid tumor such as melanoma, head and neck, liver or kidney cancer. Both conserved end residues are part of each CDR3. The order of the fields is V gene, J gene, D gene, clone size, CDR3 protein, CDR3 DNA. The D gene is left open where the match is weak. Where a row states a size, it is once, few, many or the class of an expanded clone; other rows omit it.

v_gene: TRBV5-1; j_gene: TRBJ1-4; d_gene: -; abundance: -; CDR3aa: CASSLGSSTNEKLFF; CDR3nt: TGCGCCAGCAGCTTGGGGTCTTCAACTAATGAAAAACTGTTTTTT
v_gene: TRBV21-1; j_gene: TRBJ2-5; d_gene: -; abundance: -; CDR3aa: CASSKVARDQETQYF; CDR3nt: TGTGCCAGCAGCAAAGTGGCCCGGGACCAAGAGACCCAGTACTTC
v_gene: TRBV4-1; j_gene: TRBJ1-2; d_gene: -; abundance: -; CDR3aa: CASSQDPAGNYGYTF; CDR3nt: TGCGCCAGCAGCCAAGATCCCGCAGGGAACTATGGCTACACCTTC
v_gene: TRBV9; j_gene: TRBJ1-3; d_gene: -; abundance: -; CDR3aa: CASSPGDTVGNTIYF; CDR3nt: TGTGCCAGCAGCCCGGGGGACACGGTGGGAAACACCATATATTTT
v_gene: TRBV6-5; j_gene: TRBJ1-2; d_gene: TRBD1; abundance: -; CDR3aa: CASRTGGYGYTF; CDR3nt: TGTGCCAGCAGGACAGGGGGCTATGGCTACACCTTC
v_gene: TRBV7-2; j_gene: TRBJ2-7; d_gene: -; abundance: -; CDR3aa: CASSLEWGSYYEQYF; CDR3nt: TGTGCCAGCAGCTTGGAATGGGGCTCTTACTACGAGCAGTACTTC
v_gene: TRBV5-1; j_gene: TRBJ2-1; d_gene: -; abundance: -; CDR3aa: CASSWGSGNNEQFF; CDR3nt: TGCGCCAGCAGCTGGGGATCAGGGAACAATGAGCAGTTCTTC
v_gene: TRBV5-4; j_gene: TRBJ1-1; d_gene: TRBD1; abundance: -; CDR3aa: CASTLLGQQNTEAFF; CDR3nt: TGTGCCAGCACATTGTTGGGACAGCAGAACACTGAAGCTTTCTTT
v_gene: TRBV6-1; j_gene: TRBJ1-2; d_gene: -; abundance: -; CDR3aa: CASSEGRGMSYGYTF; CDR3nt: TGTGCCAGCAGTGAAGGTAGAGGGATGTCCTATGGCTACACCTTC
v_gene: TRBV29-1; j_gene: TRBJ2-7; d_gene: TRBD1; abundance: once; CDR3aa: CSVELRGTGDDEQYF; CDR3nt: TGCAGCGTTGAGTTACGGGGGACAGGGGACGACGAGCAGTACTTC
v_gene: TRBV6-5; j_gene: TRBJ2-1; d_gene: -; abundance: once; CDR3aa: CASSRPYNEQFF; CDR3nt: TGTGCCAGCAGCCGCCCGTACAATGAGCAGTTCTTC
v_gene: TRBV5-1; j_gene: TRBJ2-1; d_gene: TRBD1; abundance: once; CDR3aa: CASSQGTGQVEQFF; CDR3nt: TGCGCCAGCAGCCAGGGGACGGGACAGGTTGAGCAGTTCTTC
v_gene: TRBV5-4; j_gene: TRBJ1-1; d_gene: -; abundance: -; CDR3aa: CASSPGPFEAFF; CDR3nt: TGTGCCAGCAGCCCCGGACCCTTTGAAGCTTTCTTT
v_gene: TRBV6-5; j_gene: TRBJ1-1; d_gene: -; abundance: -; CDR3aa: CASGSKEAFF; CDR3nt: TGTGCCAGCGGGTCAAAAGAAGCTTTCTTT
v_gene: TRBV5-7; j_gene: TRBJ2-4; d_gene: -; abundance: -; CDR3aa: CASSSRRDRKNIQYF; CDR3nt: TGTGCCAGCAGCTCCAGGAGGGACAGAAAAAACATTCAGTACTTC
v_gene: TRBV9; j_gene: TRBJ1-2; d_gene: -; abundance: -; CDR3aa: CASSVEDGNYGYTF; CDR3nt: TGTGCCAGCAGCGTAGAGGACGGAAACTATGGCTACACCTTC
v_gene: TRBV4-2; j_gene: TRBJ2-7; d_gene: -; abundance: -; CDR3aa: CASSLKGGTYEQYF; CDR3nt: TGTGCCAGCAGCTTGAAGGGGGGAACCTACGAGCAGTACTTC
v_gene: TRBV7-9; j_gene: TRBJ2-3; d_gene: -; abundance: -; CDR3aa: CASSFSAGQGRTSTDTQYF; CDR3nt: TGTGCCAGCAGCTTTTCGGCGGGCCAAGGACGAACTAGCACAGATACGCAGTATTTT
v_gene: TRBV6-1; j_gene: TRBJ1-2; d_gene: -; abundance: -; CDR3aa: CASSEFRFGGYTF; CDR3nt: TGTGCCAGCAGTGAATTCCGTTTCGGGGGCTACACCTTC
v_gene: TRBV6-4; j_gene: TRBJ2-5; d_gene: -; abundance: -; CDR3aa: CASSYATPGPGRETQYF; CDR3nt: TGTGCCAGCAGTTACGCGACACCGGGTCCCGGTAGGGAGACCCAGTACTTC
v_gene: TRBV30; j_gene: TRBJ1-1; d_gene: TRBD1; abundance: -; CDR3aa: CAWSVQVRGLGFGTEAFF; CDR3nt: TGTGCCTGGAGTGTACAAGTCAGGGGGCTTGGGTTCGGCACTGAAGCTTTCTTT
v_gene: TRBV9; j_gene: TRBJ1-2; d_gene: -; abundance: -; CDR3aa: CASSAGQTYGYTF; CDR3nt: TGTGCCAGCAGCGCGGGACAAACCTATGGCTACACTTTC
v_gene: TRBV6-4; j_gene: TRBJ2-1; d_gene: -; abundance: -; CDR3aa: CASSARGRGGNNEQFF; CDR3nt: TGTGCCAGCAGCGCCCGGGGCAGGGGTGGAAACAATGAGCAGTTCTTC
v_gene: TRBV15; j_gene: TRBJ2-3; d_gene: TRBD2; abundance: -; CDR3aa: CATSHQLAGFSSTDTQYF; CDR3nt: TGTGCCACCAGCCACCAACTAGCGGGGTTCTCTAGCACAGATACGCAGTATTTT
v_gene: TRBV27; j_gene: TRBJ2-3; d_gene: -; abundance: -; CDR3aa: CASSLPRADTQYF; CDR3nt: TGTGCCAGCAGTTTACCCCGGGCAGATACGCAGTATTTT
v_gene: TRBV5-1; j_gene: TRBJ2-7; d_gene: -; abundance: -; CDR3aa: CASSLDAGNAYEQYF; CDR3nt: TGCGCCAGCAGCTTGGATGCTGGAAACGCCTACGAGCAGTACTTC
v_gene: TRBV2; j_gene: TRBJ2-7; d_gene: TRBD1; abundance: -; CDR3aa: CASSDLGQGALNEQYF; CDR3nt: TGTGCCAGCAGTGACCTGGGACAGGGGGCCTTAAACGAGCAGTACTTC
v_gene: TRBV30; j_gene: TRBJ1-4; d_gene: TRBD1; abundance: few; CDR3aa: CAWSRGQGNEKLFF; CDR3nt: TGTGCCTGGAGTAGGGGACAGGGAAATGAAAAACTGTTTTTT
v_gene: TRBV7-3; j_gene: TRBJ2-3; d_gene: -; abundance: -; CDR3aa: CASSLTGGTDTQYF; CDR3nt: TGTGCCAGCAGCTTAACAGGGGGCACAGATACGCAGTATTTT
v_gene: TRBV10-3; j_gene: TRBJ2-7; d_gene: -; abundance: -; CDR3aa: CAISAVSGTRRGRYF; CDR3nt: TGTGCCATCAGTGCGGTTTCCGGGACAAGGAGAGGCCGGTACTTC
v_gene: TRBV7-2; j_gene: TRBJ2-1; d_gene: TRBD2; abundance: few; CDR3aa: CASSLELAVNEQFF; CDR3nt: TGTGCCAGCAGCTTAGAACTAGCGGTCAATGAGCAGTTCTTC
v_gene: TRBV18; j_gene: TRBJ2-7; d_gene: -; abundance: -; CDR3aa: CASSPSLYEQYF; CDR3nt: TGTGCCAGCTCACCTTCACTCTACGAGCAGTACTTC
v_gene: TRBV6-5; j_gene: TRBJ1-2; d_gene: TRBD1; abundance: -; CDR3aa: CASSPDRHYGYTF; CDR3nt: TGTGCCAGCAGTCCGGACAGGCACTATGGCTACACCTTC
v_gene: TRBV10-2; j_gene: TRBJ2-4; d_gene: TRBD1; abundance: -; CDR3aa: CASRGTGSQNIQYF; CDR3nt: TGCGCCAGCAGGGGGACAGGTTCCCAAAACATTCAGTACTTC
v_gene: TRBV7-2; j_gene: TRBJ2-7; d_gene: -; abundance: -; CDR3aa: CASSPRGGGATYEQYF; CDR3nt: TGTGCCAGCAGCCCCAGGGGAGGCGGGGCGACCTACGAGCAGTACTTC